Below are 11 T cell receptor beta chains sequenced from a single sample in a study of identical twins. TCRdb recomputed calls from the 5' RACE reads with MiXCR, one row per CDR3 protein. Of 700,000 or so distinct CDR3 sequences in the sample, about 9.4% are singletons; the top ten hold roughly 0.9%. These data were also filed under a second study, of yellow fever vaccine responses in identical twins.

Sample: PBMCs. These receptors came from a woman aged 18 to 35 in good health.

V usage is TRBV21-1 and J usage is TRBJ1-2. TRBV21-1 is marked as a pseudogene. CDR3 length equals 16 residues. The CDR3 loop reads CASSKGSPPENYGYTF. DNA for the CDR3: TGTGCCAGCAGCAAAGGCAGCCCACCAGAGAACTATGGCTACACCTTC.

The table lists this clonotype with a few counts. This chain links TRBV19 with TRBJ2-3, with D tentatively TRBD1 or TRBD2 (5 bases each). Trimming removed 5 bases from V and 2 bases from J, with 17 bases in between. Germline V gives CDR1 LNHDA, CDR2 SQIVND (reference sequence). The CDR3 totals 16 residues. The CDR3 protein is CASSRPPGTATDTQYF. DNA of the CDR3: TGTGCCAGTAGTCGCCCTCCGGGGACGGCCACAGATACGCAGTATTTT.

This clonotype has more than one count but fewer than ten. The chain links TRBV9 to TRBJ2-3; D possibly corresponds to TRBD2 (5 bases). Germline CDR1 and CDR2: SGDLS and YYNGEE. The CDR3 runs 15 residues. V lost 3 bases, J lost 1 base, and 12 bases lay in between. CDR3 sequence: CASSGRLAGTDTQYF. The CDR3 DNA is TGTGCCAGCAGCGGACGGCTAGCTGGCACAGATACGCAGTATTTT. Supplemented by reference TRBV9 and TRBJ2-3, the full variable domain reads DSGVTQTPKHLITATGQRVTLRCSPRSGDLSVYWYQQSLDQGLQFLIQYYNGEERAKGNILERFSAQQFPDLHSELNLSSLELGDSALYFCASSGRLAGTDTQYFGPGTRLTVL.

In this sample, this clonotype turned up many times. The chain is built from TRBV7-2 and TRBJ2-1; D not resolved. This CDR3 region has 15 residues. The V gene lost 0 bases and the J gene lost 8 bases, with 14 bases spanning the gap. Germline values: CDR1 SGHTA, CDR2 FQGNSA. The chain's CDR3 is CASSLAPARSDEQFF. DNA of the CDR3: TGTGCCAGCAGCTTAGCCCCCGCGCGAAGCGATGAGCAGTTCTTC. Complete variable domain (other parts from reference TRBV7-2 and TRBJ2-1): GAGVSQSPSNKVTEKGKDVELRCDPISGHTALYWYRQSLGQGLEFLIYFQGNSAPDKSGLPSDRFSAERTGGSVSTLTIQRTQQEDSAVYLCASSLAPARSDEQFFGPGTRLTVL.

The chain employs TRBV5-1 and TRBJ2-5; D is unclear. Germline V gene data show CDR1 as SGHRS and CDR2 as YFSETQ. The CDR3 runs to 16 residues. Trimming stripped 0 bases from V and 4 bases from J, with 16 bases between. The CDR3 spells CASSLAKREDGETQYF. The CDR3 bases are TGCGCCAGCAGCTTGGCCAAGCGAGAGGATGGAGAGACCCAGTACTTC. Full variable domain (remainder filled in from reference TRBV5-1 and TRBJ2-5): KAGVTQTPRYLIKTRGQQVTLSCSPISGHRSVSWYQQTPGQGLQFLFEYFSETQRNKGNFPGRFSGRQFSNSRSEMNVSTLELGDSALYLCASSLAKREDGETQYFGPGTRLLVL.

This clonotype was counted a few times. The chain is built from TRBV19 and TRBJ2-5, with TRBD2 matching 7 bases. Losses at the gene ends were 5 bases for V and 10 bases for J; bases not matched to a gene: 16. The V gene's germline CDR1 is LNHDA and CDR2 SQIVND (reference sequence). The CDR3 is made up of 15 amino acids. The CDR3 bases are TGTGCCAGTAGTCGCGCTCTAGCGGCCGGATCGAGCCAGTACTTC. This translates into CASSRALAAGSSQYF.

A few counts support this clonotype. V and J are TRBV27 and TRBJ2-7; the match to TRBD2 covers 7 bases. V dropped 5 bases and J dropped 1; count of bases not matched to a gene: 5. The CDR3 loop spans 14 amino acids. In germline, CDR1 is MNHEY, CDR2 SMNVEV (reference sequence). This CDR3 is CASSLKRGSYEQYF. In DNA, the CDR3 is TGTGCCAGCAGTCTAAAGCGGGGTTCCTACGAGCAGTACTTC.

Comments on this clonotype: Just one base apart from a much larger clone, this may be a read error. The rearrangement uses TRBV20-1 and TRBJ2-5; tentatively, D is TRBD2 (6 bases). CDR3 length equals 17 residues. Per the germline V gene, CDR1 is DFQATT and CDR2 is SNEGSKA (reference sequence). Here the CDR3 DNA reads TGCAGGGGAGATAAAGTGCGACTAGTGGGGTTCCAAGAGACCCAGTACTTC. Translation gives CRGDKVRLVGFQETQYF.

The chain joins TRBV20-1 to TRBJ1-1, with D unclear. Germline lookup yields CDR1 DFQATT and CDR2 SNEGSKA (reference sequence). The CDR3 loop spans 13 amino acids. The V gene lost 0 bases and the J gene lost 4 bases, with 9 bases spanning the gap. The CDR3 sequence is CSAREPTTTEAFF. The CDR3 DNA reads TGCAGTGCTAGAGAACCGACGACCACTGAAGCTTTCTTT.

This clonotype has more than one count but fewer than ten. The CDR3 region has the DNA TGTGCCAGCAGTCATCCGGGACAGGGTGGTTTCGGGGAGCTGTTTTTT. It translates to CASSHPGQGGFGELFF. This chain joins TRBV12-3 or TRBV12-4 and TRBJ2-2; 9 bases align to TRBD1. V was pared by 5 bases and J by 7 bases, with 11 bases of the junction left unmatched. This CDR3 has 16 amino acids.

The chain has TRBV10-1 and TRBJ2-7; D is undetermined. With 3 bases removed from V and 0 bases from J, the gap between germline ends came to 12 bases. Germline CDR1 is WNHNN and CDR2 is SYGVQD (reference sequence). The CDR3 consists of 15 residues. The CDR3 DNA follows: TGCGCCAGCAGTGATGCCGGCGACCTCTCCTACGAGCAGTACTTC. Translation gives CASSDAGDLSYEQYF.